The clone carrying this T cell receptor (beta chain) was counted only a few times. Per germline, CDR1 MNHEY and CDR2 SVGEGT. V was pared by 6 bases and J by 2 bases, with 17 bases between. This CDR3 region has 15 residues. The data derive from a study of CD8+CD57+ T cells in acquired aplastic anemia. Profiles of TCR beta VDJ and CDR3 were generated from a genomic DNA template. MiXCR, run by TCRdb on the reads, gives a single entry per CDR3 protein. The table lists about 160,000 distinct CDR3 sequences, around 40% of them singletons. The chain employs TRBV6-2 or TRBV6-3 and TRBJ2-7; D might be TRBD1 (6 bases). This TCR was sampled from a human donor in good health. Sequenced material: sorted CD4+, CD8+, or CD8+CD57+ T cells (not recorded which) from PBMCs. The chain's CDR3 is CASRGLGAGAYEQYF. The DNA for the CDR3 is TGTGCCAGCAGGGGGTTGGGCGCAGGGGCCTACGAGCAGTACTTC.